This T cell receptor (beta chain) stems from a study of beta chain features in type 1 diabetes. Broader study findings: TCRB repertoires of naive, central memory and Treg cells appeared more similar among patients than among healthy donors.

TCRB transcripts that were expressed got sequenced, as all of the isolated RNA had been reverse transcribed. Sequenced naive, central memory and regulatory T cell samples produced an average of approximately 3.5 million reads. Some clones are missing from TCRdb's copy, which holds only in-frame ones; the method was immunoSEQ multiplex PCR. Among roughly 610,000 clones listed, roughly 16% were seen once. As regards this clone: Its antigen remains unknown.

This receptor was obtained from a man aged 18 to 30 in good health. Material for sequencing was naive CD4+ T cells from blood.

The CDR3 spells CASSDSRDRGWSSYEQYF. CDR3 DNA sequence: TGTGCCAGCAGTGATTCCCGGGACAGGGGATGGAGCTCCTACGAGCAGTACTTC. The rearrangement joins TRBV6-4 to TRBJ2-7, with TRBD1 matching over 10 bases. The CDR3 extends over 18 amino acids. CDR1 is MRHNA and CDR2 is SNTAGT in the germline V gene. V gave up 3 bases and J gave up 0 bases; unmatched junction bases: 11.